A single sample gave rise to the 2 T cell receptor beta chains below, sequenced in a study of regulatory T cells in long-lasting Graves disease. Time point described: persistent/refractory GD, antithyroid drugs over 5 years with positive TRAb. Extracted RNA from PBMCs served as the source of the TCR library. For TCR beta, libraries came from iRepertoire HTBI primers and Arm-PCR of CDR3 regions. MiXCR was run by TCRdb on the multiplex PCR reads, yielding one entry per CDR3 protein. The data contain 450,000 or so distinct CDR3 sequences, 20% to 25% of them singletons. The specimen was peripheral blood mononuclear cells (PBMCs), collected when the disease was refractory, from a patient treated with antithyroid drugs. Receptors originate from a female donor with Graves disease.

This chain uses TRBV7-2 with TRBJ2-7, with 8 bases identical to TRBD2. This CDR3 is 15 amino acids long. Germline V lookup: CDR1 SGHTA, CDR2 FQGNSA. The V and J ends lost 3 bases and 2 bases, in that order; junction bases with no gene match: 6. The DNA for the CDR3 is TGTGCCAGCAGCTTGACGGGAGGGACGACCTACGAGCAGTACTTC. Its protein product is CASSLTGGTTYEQYF.

In this sample, this clonotype turned up many times. The chain combines TRBV7-8 with TRBJ1-2; D not certain. V lost 5 bases, J lost 10 bases, and 14 bases lay in between. CDR3 length: 12 amino acids. Germline assignment: CDR1 SGHVS and CDR2 FQNEAQ. For the CDR3, the DNA is TGTGCCAGCAGCCTAGGCGGTAGGGCCTACACCTTC. It is translated as CASSLGGRAYTF.